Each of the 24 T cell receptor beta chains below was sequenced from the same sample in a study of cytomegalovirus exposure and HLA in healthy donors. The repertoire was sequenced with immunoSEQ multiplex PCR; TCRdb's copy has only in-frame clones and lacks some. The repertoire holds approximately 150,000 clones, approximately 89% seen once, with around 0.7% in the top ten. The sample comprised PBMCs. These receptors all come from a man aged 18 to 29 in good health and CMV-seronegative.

This chain's CDR3 is CASGFRQGLVNNEQFF. The CDR3 nucleotides are TGTGCTAGTGGTTTCCGTCAGGGACTAGTAAACAATGAGCAGTTCTTC. The rearrangement uses TRBV12-5 and TRBJ2-1, with 8 bases that match TRBD2. Trimming took 3 bases from V and 5 from J; bases not matched to a gene: 9. The CDR3 consists of 16 residues. The germline V gene encodes CDR1 LGHNT and CDR2 FRNRAP.

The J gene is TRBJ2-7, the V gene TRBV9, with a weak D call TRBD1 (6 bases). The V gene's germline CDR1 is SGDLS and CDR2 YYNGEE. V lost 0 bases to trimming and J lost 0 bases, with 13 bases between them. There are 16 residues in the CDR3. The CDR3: CASSVERTADSYEQYV. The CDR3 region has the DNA TGTGCCAGCAGCGTAGAACGGACAGCTGACTCCTACGAGCAGTACGTC.

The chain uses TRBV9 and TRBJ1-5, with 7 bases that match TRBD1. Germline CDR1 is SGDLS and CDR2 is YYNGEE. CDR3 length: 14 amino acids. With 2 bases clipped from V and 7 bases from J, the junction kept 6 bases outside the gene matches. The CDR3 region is CASSVSGDSQPQHF. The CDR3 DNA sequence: TGTGCCAGCAGCGTGTCAGGGGACAGCCAGCCCCAGCATTTT.

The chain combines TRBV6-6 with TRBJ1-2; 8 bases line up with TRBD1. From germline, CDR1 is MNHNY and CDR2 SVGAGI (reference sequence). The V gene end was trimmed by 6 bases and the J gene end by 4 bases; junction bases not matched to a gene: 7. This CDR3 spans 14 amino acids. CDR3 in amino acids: CASSMGTGLYGYTF. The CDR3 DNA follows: TGTGCCAGCAGCATGGGGACAGGCCTCTATGGCTACACCTTC.

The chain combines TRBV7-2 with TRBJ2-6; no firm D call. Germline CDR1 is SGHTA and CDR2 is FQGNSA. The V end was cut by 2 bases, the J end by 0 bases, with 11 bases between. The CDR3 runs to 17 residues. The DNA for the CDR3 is TGTGCCAGCAGCTTAATCCAGGCACCCTCTGGGGCCAACGTCCTGACTTTC. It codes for CASSLIQAPSGANVLTF.

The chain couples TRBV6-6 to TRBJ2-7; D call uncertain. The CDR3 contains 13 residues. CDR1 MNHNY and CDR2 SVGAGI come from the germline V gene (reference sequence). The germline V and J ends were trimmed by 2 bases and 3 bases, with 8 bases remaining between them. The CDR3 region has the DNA TGTGCCAGCAGTTACGGCAGGCTCTACGAGCAGTACTTC. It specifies CASSYGRLYEQYF.

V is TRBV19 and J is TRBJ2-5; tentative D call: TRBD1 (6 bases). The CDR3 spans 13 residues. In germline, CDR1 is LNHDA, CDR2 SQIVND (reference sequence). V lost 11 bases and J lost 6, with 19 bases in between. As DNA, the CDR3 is TGTGCCGTCCGACAGGCCCCCCAGCAGACCCAGTACTTC. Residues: CAVRQAPQQTQYF.

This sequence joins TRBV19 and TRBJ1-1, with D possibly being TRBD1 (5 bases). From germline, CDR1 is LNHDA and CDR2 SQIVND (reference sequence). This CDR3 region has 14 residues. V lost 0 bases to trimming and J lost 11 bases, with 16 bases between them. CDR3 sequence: CASSIDRSGQRAFF. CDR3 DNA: TGTGCCAGTAGTATAGATCGGTCAGGACAACGGGCTTTCTTT.

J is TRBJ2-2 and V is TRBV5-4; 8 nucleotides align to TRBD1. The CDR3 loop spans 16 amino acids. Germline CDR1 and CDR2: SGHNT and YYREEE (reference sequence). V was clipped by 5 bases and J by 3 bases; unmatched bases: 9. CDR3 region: CASSYVDRADTGELFF. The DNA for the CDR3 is TGTGCCAGCAGTTATGTGGACAGGGCGGACACCGGGGAGCTGTTTTTT.

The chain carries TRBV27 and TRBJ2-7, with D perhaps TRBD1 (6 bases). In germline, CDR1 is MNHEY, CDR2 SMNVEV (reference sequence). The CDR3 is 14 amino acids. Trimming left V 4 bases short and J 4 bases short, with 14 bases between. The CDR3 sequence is CASSYAPGVYEQYV. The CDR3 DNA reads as TGTGCCAGCAGTTATGCCCCAGGGGTTTACGAGCAGTACGTC.

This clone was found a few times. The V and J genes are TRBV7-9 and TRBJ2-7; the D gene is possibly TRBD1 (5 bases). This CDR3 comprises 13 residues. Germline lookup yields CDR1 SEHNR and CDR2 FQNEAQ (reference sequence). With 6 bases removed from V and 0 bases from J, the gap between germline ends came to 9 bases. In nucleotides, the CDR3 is TGTGCCAGCAGTAAGGACAACTCCTACGAGCAGTACTTC. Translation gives CASSKDNSYEQYF. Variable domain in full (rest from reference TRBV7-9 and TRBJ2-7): DTGVSQNPRHKITKRGQNVTFRCDPISEHNRLYWYRQTLGQGPEFLTYFQNEAQLEKSRLLSDRFSAERPKGSFSTLEIQRTEQGDSAMYLCASSKDNSYEQYFGPGTRLTVT.

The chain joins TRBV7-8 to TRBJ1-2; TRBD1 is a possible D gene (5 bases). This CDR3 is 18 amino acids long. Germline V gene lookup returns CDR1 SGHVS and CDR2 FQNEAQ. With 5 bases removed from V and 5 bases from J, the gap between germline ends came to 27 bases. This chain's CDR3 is CASSTPPGLRPGEYGYTF. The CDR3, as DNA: TGTGCCAGCAGCACCCCCCCGGGACTCCGACCCGGGGAGTATGGCTACACCTTC. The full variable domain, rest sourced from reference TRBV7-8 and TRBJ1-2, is GAGVSQSPRYKVAKRGQDVALRCDPISGHVSLFWYQQALGQGPEFLTYFQNEAQLDKSGLPSDRFFAERPEGSVSTLKIQRTQQEDSAVYLCASSTPPGLRPGEYGYTFGSGTRLTVV.

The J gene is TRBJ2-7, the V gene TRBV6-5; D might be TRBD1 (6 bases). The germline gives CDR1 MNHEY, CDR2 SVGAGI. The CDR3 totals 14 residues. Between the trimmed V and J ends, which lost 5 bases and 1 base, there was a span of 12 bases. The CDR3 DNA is TGTGCCAGCAGTACCGGACAGATTTCCTACGAGCAGTACTTC. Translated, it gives CASSTGQISYEQYF.

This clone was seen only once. The CDR3 sequence is CSATGVNTQYF. The DNA of the CDR3 is TGCAGCGCCACCGGGGTTAATACGCAGTATTTT. This chain joins TRBV29-1 and TRBJ2-3, with D maybe TRBD2 (5 bases). V gave up 7 bases and J gave up 7 bases, with 12 bases separating them. This CDR3 is built from 11 residues. Germline V gene data show CDR1 as SQVTM and CDR2 as ANQGSEA.

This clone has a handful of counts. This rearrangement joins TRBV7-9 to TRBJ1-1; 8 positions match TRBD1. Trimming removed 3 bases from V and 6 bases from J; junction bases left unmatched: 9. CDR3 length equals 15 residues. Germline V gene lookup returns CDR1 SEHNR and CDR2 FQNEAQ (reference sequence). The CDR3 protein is CASSFQGALNPEAFF. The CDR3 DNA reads TGTGCCAGCAGCTTTCAGGGGGCCTTGAATCCTGAAGCTTTCTTT.

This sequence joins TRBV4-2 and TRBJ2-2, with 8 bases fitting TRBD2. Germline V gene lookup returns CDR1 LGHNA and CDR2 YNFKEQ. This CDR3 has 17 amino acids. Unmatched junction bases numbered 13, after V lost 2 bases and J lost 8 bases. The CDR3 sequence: CASSQQISGAIQGELFF. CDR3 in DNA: TGTGCCAGCAGCCAACAAATTAGCGGGGCCATACAGGGGGAGCTGTTTTTT.

The DNA of the CDR3 is TGTGCCAGCAGCAGAGCCGGGACAGGATCCTACGAGCAGTACTTC. It specifies CASSRAGTGSYEQYF. The rearrangement links TRBV14 to TRBJ2-7; 8 bases match TRBD1. Germline trimming cut 5 bases from V and 1 base from J; bases unmatched to any gene: 7. The CDR3 is made up of 15 amino acids. CDR1 SGHDN and CDR2 FVKESK come from the germline V gene.

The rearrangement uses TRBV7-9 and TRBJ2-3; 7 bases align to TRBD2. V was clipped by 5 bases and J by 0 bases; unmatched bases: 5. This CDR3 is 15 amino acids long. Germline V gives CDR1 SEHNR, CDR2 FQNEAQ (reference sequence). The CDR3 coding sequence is TGTGCCAGCAGCCCAAGAGCGGGAAGCACAGATACGCAGTATTTT. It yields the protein CASSPRAGSTDTQYF.

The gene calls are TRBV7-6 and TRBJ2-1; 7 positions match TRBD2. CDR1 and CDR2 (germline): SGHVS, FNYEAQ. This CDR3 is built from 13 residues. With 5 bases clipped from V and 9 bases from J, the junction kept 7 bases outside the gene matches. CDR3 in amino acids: CASSHERDFEQFF. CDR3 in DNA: TGTGCCAGCAGCCACGAGCGGGATTTTGAGCAGTTCTTC.

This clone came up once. CDR3 region: CATSGTGLEQFF. The CDR3 DNA sequence: TGTGCAACCAGCGGGACGGGATTGGAGCAGTTCTTC. The chain employs TRBV30 and TRBJ2-1; TRBD2 agrees at 7 bases. Germline CDR1 is GTSNPN and CDR2 is SVGIG (reference sequence). There are 12 residues in the CDR3.

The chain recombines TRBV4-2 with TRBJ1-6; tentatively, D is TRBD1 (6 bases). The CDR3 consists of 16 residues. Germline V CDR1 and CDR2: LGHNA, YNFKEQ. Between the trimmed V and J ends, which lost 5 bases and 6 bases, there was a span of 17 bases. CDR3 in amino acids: CASSVERGHINSPLHF. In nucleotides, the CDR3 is TGTGCCAGCAGCGTAGAAAGGGGACATATTAATTCACCCCTCCACTTT.

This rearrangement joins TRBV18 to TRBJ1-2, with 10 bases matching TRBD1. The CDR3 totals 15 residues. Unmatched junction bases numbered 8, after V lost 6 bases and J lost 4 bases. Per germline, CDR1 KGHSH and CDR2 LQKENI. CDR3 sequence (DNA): TGTGCCAGCTCCCTGACAGGGGGCGGAGGCTATGGCTACACCTTC. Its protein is CASSLTGGGGYGYTF. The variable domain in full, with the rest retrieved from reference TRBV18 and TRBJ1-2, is NAGVMQNPRHLVRRRGQEARLRCSPMKGHSHVYWYRQLPEEGLKFMVYLQKENIIDESGMPKERFSAEFPKEGPSILRIQQVVRGDSAAYFCASSLTGGGGYGYTFGSGTRLTVV.

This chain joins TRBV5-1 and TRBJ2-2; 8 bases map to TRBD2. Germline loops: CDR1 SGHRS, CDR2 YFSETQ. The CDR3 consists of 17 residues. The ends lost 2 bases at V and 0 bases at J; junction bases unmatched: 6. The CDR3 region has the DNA TGCGCCAGCAGCTTTCGTGCGGGAGGAACGAACACCGGGGAGCTGTTTTTT. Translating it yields CASSFRAGGTNTGELFF. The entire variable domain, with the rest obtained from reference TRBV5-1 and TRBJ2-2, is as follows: KAGVTQTPRYLIKTRGQQVTLSCSPISGHRSVSWYQQTPGQGLQFLFEYFSETQRNKGNFPGRFSGRQFSNSRSEMNVSTLELGDSALYLCASSFRAGGTNTGELFFGEGSRLTVL.

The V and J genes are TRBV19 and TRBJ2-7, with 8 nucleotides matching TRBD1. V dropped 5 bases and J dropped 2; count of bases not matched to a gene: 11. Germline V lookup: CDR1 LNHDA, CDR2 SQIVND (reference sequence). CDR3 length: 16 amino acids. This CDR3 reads CASSEHRGVFPYEQYF. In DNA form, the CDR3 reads TGTGCCAGTAGTGAACACAGGGGGGTATTCCCCTACGAGCAGTACTTC.